The 24 T cell receptor beta chains in this list originate from one sample, sequenced in a study of T cell repertoires in cytomegalovirus infection. TCRdb reanalysed the reads using MiXCR and keeps one entry per CDR3 protein. The table includes over 300,000 distinct CDR3 sequences, under 20% detected once. The sequenced sample was PBMCs. These receptors all come from a human donor in good health (CMV status not recorded). Some clones in this sample may be carry-over from other donors' samples.

In its sample, this clonotype was seen many times. V usage is TRBV12-3 or TRBV12-4 and J usage is TRBJ2-5; possible D gene TRBD1, 6 bases. With 6 bases removed from V and 5 bases from J, the gap between germline ends came to 13 bases. The CDR3 sequence is 13 residues long. The CDR3: CASRAGVQETQYF. For the CDR3, the DNA is TGTGCCAGCAGGGCAGGGGTGCAGGAGACCCAGTACTTC.

V is TRBV24-1 and J is TRBJ2-3; D gene unclear. This CDR3 is 13 amino acids long. The V gene's germline CDR1 is KGHDR and CDR2 SFDVKD. V lost 4 bases, J lost 2 bases, and 6 bases lay in between. The CDR3 region is CATSESVTDTQYF. In DNA, the CDR3 is TGTGCCACCAGTGAATCCGTCACAGATACGCAGTATTTT.

This clonotype has a handful of counts. V and J are TRBV25-1 and TRBJ2-7; D might be TRBD1 (5 bases). Per the germline V gene, CDR1 is MGHDK and CDR2 is SYGVNS. Trimming cost V 2 bases and J 2 bases, with 13 bases left between them. This CDR3 comprises 15 residues. CDR3 in amino acids: CASSEGAGWPYEQYF. DNA for the CDR3: TGTGCCAGCAGTGAAGGGGCAGGGTGGCCCTACGAGCAGTACTTC.

A few counts support this clonotype. The chain links TRBV6-1 to TRBJ2-1, with 8 nucleotides matching TRBD2. Trimming at V came to 7 bases and at J to 8 bases, leaving 13 bases not matched to a gene. The germline gives CDR1 MNHNS, CDR2 SASEGT. This CDR3 has 15 residues. The CDR3 DNA reads TGTGCCAGCACCTCCGGGGTAGCGGGGTTGGATGAGCAGTTCTTC. It codes for CASTSGVAGLDEQFF.

This clonotype occurred once. The V and J genes are TRBV3-1 and TRBJ2-3; D call uncertain. Germline values: CDR1 LGHDT, CDR2 YNNKEL (reference sequence). The CDR3 is 14 amino acids. V lost 4 bases and J 7 bases, leaving 15 bases between the germline ends. CDR3 amino acids: CASSPLQEPHTQYF. The CDR3 nucleotides read TGTGCCAGCAGCCCTCTACAAGAACCCCATACGCAGTATTTT.

This clonotype showed up just a few times. The chain is built from TRBV19 and TRBJ2-5, with a weak D call TRBD2 (5 bases). This CDR3 has 14 amino acids. CDR1 LNHDA and CDR2 SQIVND come from the germline V gene (reference sequence). V lost 0 bases, J lost 5 bases, and 10 bases lay in between. CDR3 residues: CASSIDRGSETQYF. The CDR3 region has the DNA TGTGCCAGTAGTATAGATCGAGGGTCGGAGACCCAGTACTTC.

This chain joins TRBV15 and TRBJ2-3; a weak D match, TRBD2 (5 bases). Germline CDR1 LNHNV, CDR2 YYDKDF (reference sequence). This CDR3 contains 14 residues. V was pared by 1 base and J by 5 bases, with 10 bases between. CDR3 sequence reads: CATSRVWTLDTQYF. The CDR3 DNA follows: TGTGCCACCAGCAGAGTATGGACTTTAGATACGCAGTATTTT. Supplemented by reference TRBV15 and TRBJ2-3, the full variable domain reads DAMVIQNPRYQVTQFGKPVTLSCSQTLNHNVMYWYQQKSSQAPKLLFHYYDKDFNNEADTPDNFQSRRPNTSFCFLDIRSPGLGDTAMYLCATSRVWTLDTQYFGPGTRLTVL.

The J gene is TRBJ2-1, the V gene TRBV28, with 11 positions matching TRBD1. This CDR3 has 15 residues. The J segment lost 7 bases and the V segment lost 4 bases, leaving 6 bases of the junction unmatched. Germline V gene data show CDR1 as MDHEN and CDR2 as SYDVKM. The CDR3, as DNA: TGTGCCAGCAGTTCCGGACAGGGGGCATGGAATGAGCAGTTCTTC. It translates to CASSSGQGAWNEQFF.

Only one count was recorded for this clonotype. The rearrangement joins TRBV4-1 to TRBJ1-4; D is ambiguous. Germline lookup yields CDR1 MGHRA and CDR2 YSYEKL. Trimming cost V 4 bases and J 0 bases, with 9 bases left between them. The CDR3 is 15 residues long. Here the CDR3 reads CASSPVTTTNEKLFF. The CDR3 DNA follows: TGCGCCAGCAGCCCGGTGACGACAACTAATGAAAAACTGTTTTTT.

A few counts support this clonotype. V is TRBV12-3 or TRBV12-4 and J is TRBJ1-2, with no clear D. The CDR3 totals 12 residues. Trimming left V 4 bases short and J 3 bases short, with 6 bases between. CDR3 sequence (DNA): TGTGCCAGCAGTTCCCAGGACTATGGCTACACCTTC. It yields the protein CASSSQDYGYTF.

This clonotype has ten or more counts. The DNA for the CDR3 is TGTGCCAGCAGCTTAGCAGAATCCTACAATGAGCAGTTCTTC. This codes for CASSLAESYNEQFF. J is TRBJ2-1 and V is TRBV7-2; D not certain. CDR3 length: 14 amino acids. V was pared by 0 bases and J by 1 base, with 4 bases between. The germline V gene encodes CDR1 SGHTA and CDR2 FQGNSA.

Ten or more counts support this clonotype. The genes are TRBV7-2 and TRBJ2-1; 15 bases match TRBD2. J lost 5 bases, V lost 1 base, and 15 bases had no gene match. Germline V gene sequence: CDR1 SGHTA, CDR2 FQGNSA. The CDR3 loop spans 21 amino acids. CDR3 residues: CASSLEPPLGTSGGPNNEQFF. CDR3 DNA: TGTGCCAGCAGCTTAGAGCCCCCCCTCGGGACTAGCGGGGGGCCCAACAATGAGCAGTTCTTC. Using reference TRBV7-2 and TRBJ2-1 for the parts outside the CDR3, the full variable domain is GAGVSQSPSNKVTEKGKDVELRCDPISGHTALYWYRQSLGQGLEFLIYFQGNSAPDKSGLPSDRFSAERTGGSVSTLTIQRTQQEDSAVYLCASSLEPPLGTSGGPNNEQFFGPGTRLTVL.

This chain joins TRBV2 and TRBJ2-7; 10 bases line up with TRBD2. The CDR3 runs to 14 residues. Looked up from germline, CDR1 is SNHLY and CDR2 is FYNNEI. V was clipped by 7 bases and J by 3 bases; unmatched bases: 6. The DNA of the CDR3 is TGTGCCAGCAAACCGGGACTAGCGATCTACGAGCAGTACTTC. This encodes CASKPGLAIYEQYF.

This clonotype was seen repeatedly, ten times or more. This rearrangement joins TRBV2 to TRBJ1-5; 7 positions agree with TRBD1. Per the germline V gene, CDR1 is SNHLY and CDR2 is FYNNEI. Trimming removed 5 bases from V and 5 bases from J; junction bases left unmatched: 6. The CDR3 consists of 14 residues. DNA of the CDR3: TGTGCCAGCAGTTTGACAGGGACGCATCAGCCCCAGCATTTT. It is translated as CASSLTGTHQPQHF.

This clonotype came up many times. This chain connects TRBV7-2 to TRBJ2-5, with TRBD1 as a possible D gene (7 bases). Germline V gene data show CDR1 as SGHTA and CDR2 as FQGNSA. The CDR3 has 15 amino acids. Trimming took 4 bases from V and 5 from J, leaving 17 bases between them. The CDR3 region has the DNA TGTGCCAGCAGCTCCTGGGGAGGACAGGCTGAGACCCAGTACTTC. It encodes CASSSWGGQAETQYF.

This clonotype was seen a few times. The chain links TRBV6-1 to TRBJ2-7; unclear D gene. The CDR3 is made up of 14 amino acids. Germline CDR1 reads MNHNS; CDR2 reads SASEGT. Trimming cost V 5 bases and J 5 bases, with 16 bases left between them. CDR3 coding DNA: TGTGCCAGCAGTTACCGCGATTCGAACGACGAGCAGTACTTC. Amino acid sequence: CASSYRDSNDEQYF.

The CDR3 region has the DNA TGTGCCAGCACCCTTATGCGTTACAGGGCCGACAATGAGCAGTTCTTC. Protein: CASTLMRYRADNEQFF. V is TRBV12-3 or TRBV12-4 and J is TRBJ2-1; D possibly corresponds to TRBD1 (6 bases). The CDR3 has 16 amino acids. V lost 7 bases to trimming and J lost 5 bases, with 21 bases between them.

The sample holds a few counts of this clonotype. One junction end disagrees with the germline gene, perhaps due to a read error. This chain links TRBV2 with TRBJ1-6; 9 positions match TRBD1. From germline, CDR1 is SNHLY and CDR2 FYNNEI. This CDR3 contains 15 residues. The CDR3: CASREGTGSGSPLHF. The CDR3 DNA is TGTGCCAGCAGGGAAGGGACAGGGTCAGGATCACCCCTCCACTTT. Supplemented by reference TRBV2 and TRBJ1-6, the full variable domain reads EPEVTQTPSHQVTQMGQEVILRCVPISNHLYFYWYRQILGQKVEFLVSFYNNEISEKSEIFDDQFSVERPDGSNFTLKIRSTKLEDSAMYFCASREGTGSGSPLHFGNGTRLTVT.

This clonotype was observed many times. The V call is TRBV7-2, the J call TRBJ1-4, with 7 bases matching TRBD1. Germline V gene sequence: CDR1 SGHTA, CDR2 FQGNSA. There are 14 residues in the CDR3. V shed 1 base and J 7 bases; nucleotides not matched to a gene: 3. The CDR3 region is CASSLVTGREKLFF. CDR3 sequence (DNA): TGTGCCAGCAGCTTAGTGACAGGGCGTGAAAAACTGTTTTTT.

This clonotype has ten or more counts. The V call is TRBV7-2, the J call TRBJ2-5, with TRBD1 matching 7 bases. CDR3 length equals 16 residues. The ends lost 1 base at V and 4 bases at J; junction bases unmatched: 9. Germline lookup yields CDR1 SGHTA and CDR2 FQGNSA. The DNA of the CDR3 is TGTGCCAGCAGCTTAGTAGGGGGCGCGAATGGAGAGACCCAGTACTTC. Encoded protein: CASSLVGGANGETQYF. Full variable domain (outside the CDR3, taken from reference TRBV7-2 and TRBJ2-5): GAGVSQSPSNKVTEKGKDVELRCDPISGHTALYWYRQSLGQGLEFLIYFQGNSAPDKSGLPSDRFSAERTGGSVSTLTIQRTQQEDSAVYLCASSLVGGANGETQYFGPGTRLLVL.

In this sample, this clonotype turned up many times. The chain carries TRBV27 and TRBJ2-1, with a possible D match to TRBD2 (5 bases). Germline V CDR1 and CDR2: MNHEY, SMNVEV (reference sequence). Trimming pared 6 bases from V and 3 bases from J, leaving 9 bases between. The CDR3 has 13 residues. The CDR3 loop reads CASRGLGYNEQFF. The DNA of the CDR3 is TGTGCCAGCAGAGGACTGGGCTACAATGAGCAGTTCTTC.

This clonotype occurred many times. This sequence joins TRBV28 and TRBJ1-5; D uncertain. Germline V lookup: CDR1 MDHEN, CDR2 SYDVKM. With 2 bases removed from V and 7 bases from J, the gap between germline ends came to 9 bases. The CDR3 totals 13 residues. The chain's CDR3 is CASSLPGPQPQHF. CDR3 nucleotides: TGTGCCAGCAGTTTACCAGGTCCCCAGCCCCAGCATTTT.

The gene calls are TRBV6-5 and TRBJ2-3, with D possibly being TRBD1 or TRBD2 (5 bases each). Germline V gene data show CDR1 as MNHEY and CDR2 as SVGAGI. V lost 2 bases and J 2 bases, leaving 14 bases between the germline ends. CDR3 size: 16 residues. This CDR3 reads CASSYGGTAHTDTQYF. The CDR3 DNA is TGTGCCAGCAGTTACGGGGGAACTGCCCACACAGATACGCAGTATTTT.

This clonotype showed up just a few times. V is TRBV6-5 and J is TRBJ2-3; TRBD1 agrees at 8 bases. V gave up 0 bases and J gave up 6 bases; unmatched junction bases: 5. The CDR3 loop spans 15 amino acids. The germline V gene encodes CDR1 MNHEY and CDR2 SVGAGI. CDR3: CASSYSGQGLDTQYF. The CDR3 coding sequence is TGTGCCAGCAGTTACTCAGGACAGGGTTTGGATACGCAGTATTTT.